The rows below give T cell receptor beta chains drawn from one sample of a study of graft-versus-host responses after intestinal transplantation. For these receptors, no antigen is known. Data came from immunoSEQ multiplex PCR; TCRdb stores just in-frame clones and leaves some out. The sample gives approximately 89,000 clones, roughly 90% of which show up once; 0.15% to 0.2% is in the top ten. The sample here was unstimulated CD4+ T cells sorted from spleen or lymph node cells, taken before intestinal transplant. The receptor set was obtained from a human donor who received an intestinal transplant. Both conserved end residues are part of each CDR3. Each record gives: V gene, J gene, D gene, clone size, CDR3 protein, CDR3 DNA. A D gene is named only where the DNA matches it firmly. A row's size may be missing; if present it is once, few, many or a size class.

>TRBV6-5|TRBJ2-7|TRBD1|-
CASSYSILRGTYEQYF
TGTGCCAGCAGTTACTCGATCCTCAGGGGGACCTACGAGCAGTACTTC
>TRBV7-8|TRBJ2-7|-|-
CASSLESGHYYEQYF
TGTGCCAGCAGCTTAGAGTCGGGACACTACTACGAGCAGTACTTC
>TRBV2|TRBJ2-1|TRBD2|-
CASSLAGGPYNEQFF
TGTGCCAGCAGTCTAGCGGGGGGGCCTTACAATGAGCAGTTCTTC
>TRBV7-9|TRBJ2-1|TRBD1|-
CASSLYGTGPNEQFF
TGTGCCAGCAGCTTATATGGGACAGGGCCGAATGAGCAGTTCTTC
>TRBV2|TRBJ1-3|-|-
CASRHRSSGNTIYF
TGTGCCAGCAGGCACAGGTCCTCTGGAAACACCATATATTTT
>TRBV5-4|TRBJ1-1|-|-
CASSLASGERGEAFF
TGTGCCAGCAGCCTAGCCAGTGGGGAACGAGGTGAAGCTTTCTTT
>TRBV5-6|TRBJ2-4|-|-
CASSLARQGWVNIQYF
TGTGCCAGCAGCTTGGCCCGGCAGGGGTGGGTGAACATTCAGTACTTC
>TRBV19|TRBJ1-5|TRBD1|-
CASSIDGTGVQPQHF
TGTGCCAGTAGTATAGATGGGACAGGGGTTCAGCCCCAGCATTTT
>TRBV19|TRBJ2-7|-|once
CASSISRGTTRTRYEQYF
TGTGCCAGTAGTATATCACGGGGGACGACAAGGACCCGCTACGAGCAGTACTTC
>TRBV30|TRBJ2-5|-|-
CALTWTDQETQYF
TGTGCCTTGACATGGACAGACCAAGAGACCCAGTACTTC
>TRBV6-5|TRBJ2-3|TRBD2|-
CASRGSGATDTQYF
TGTGCCAGCAGGGGCAGCGGGGCCACAGATACGCAGTATTTT
>TRBV2|TRBJ2-1|TRBD2|-
CASTQGLAGGPGMYEQFF
TGTGCCAGCACTCAGGGGCTAGCGGGAGGGCCGGGCATGTATGAGCAGTTCTTC
>TRBV6-1|TRBJ1-2|TRBD1|-
CASSERQGDYGYTF
TGTGCCAGCAGTGAAAGACAGGGGGACTATGGCTACACCTTC
>TRBV30|TRBJ2-3|TRBD1|-
CAWGQGAFTDTQYF
TGTGCCTGGGGACAGGGGGCTTTCACAGATACGCAGTATTTT
>TRBV28|TRBJ1-5|TRBD1|-
CASSLWERDRGDQPQHF
TGTGCCAGCAGTTTATGGGAACGGGACAGGGGGGATCAGCCCCAGCATTTT
>TRBV28|TRBJ2-1|TRBD2|-
CASSNPSGRNEQFF
TGTGCCAGCAGTAACCCTAGCGGGAGGAATGAGCAGTTCTTC
>TRBV11-2|TRBJ2-7|-|-
CASSLNWMGHTSYEQYF
TGTGCCAGCAGCTTAAATTGGATGGGACATACCTCCTACGAGCAGTACTTC
>TRBV6-1|TRBJ1-1|-|-
CASSEVAGTNTEAFF
TGTGCCAGCAGTGAAGTGGCGGGGACGAACACTGAAGCTTTCTTT
>TRBV5-1|TRBJ1-2|TRBD1|-
CASSPITGEYNYGYTF
TGCGCCAGCAGCCCGATCACAGGGGAGTATAACTATGGCTACACCTTC
>TRBV6-5|TRBJ1-4|-|-
CASSYSAVSGEKLFF
TGTGCCAGCAGTTACTCGGCCGTGAGCGGTGAAAAACTGTTTTTT
>TRBV15|TRBJ2-5|TRBD1|-
CATSRGDSQETQYF
TGTGCCACCAGCAGAGGGGACAGCCAAGAGACCCAGTACTTC
>TRBV10-2|TRBJ1-1|-|-
CASSESTAVNTEAFF
TGCGCCAGCAGTGAGTCAACAGCGGTGAACACTGAAGCTTTCTTT
>TRBV19|TRBJ2-5|TRBD1|-
CASSIDSTGETQYF
TGTGCCAGTAGTATAGACTCGACAGGGGAGACCCAGTACTTC
>TRBV30|TRBJ2-7|TRBD1|-
CAWSDGWDRGTYEQYF
TGTGCCTGGAGCGACGGATGGGACAGGGGAACTTACGAGCAGTACTTC
>TRBV6-1|TRBJ1-1|TRBD1|-
CASRRTGGAEAFF
TGTGCCAGCAGACGGACAGGGGGCGCTGAAGCTTTCTTT
>TRBV11-2|TRBJ1-4|TRBD1|-
CASSLGPWDRGEKLFF
TGTGCCAGCAGCTTAGGACCGTGGGACAGGGGGGAAAAACTGTTTTTT
>TRBV4-2|TRBJ1-5|-|-
CASSQGGGPQPQHF
TGTGCCAGCAGCCAAGGGGGGGGGCCACAGCCCCAGCATTTT
>TRBV7-8|TRBJ2-7|-|-
CASRWLPGTYEQYF
TGTGCCAGCAGGTGGTTACCAGGGACCTACGAGCAGTACTTC
>TRBV9|TRBJ2-1|-|-
CASSVDWADNEQFF
TGTGCCAGCAGCGTAGACTGGGCAGACAATGAGCAGTTCTTC
>TRBV6-5|TRBJ2-1|TRBD1|-
CASYNRGRVGEQFF
TGTGCCAGCTATAATAGGGGGCGAGTAGGGGAGCAGTTCTTC
>TRBV28|TRBJ1-5|TRBD1|-
CASVRVRGLIIGNQPQHF
TGTGCCAGCGTGAGGGTCAGGGGGCTTATTATCGGCAATCAGCCCCAGCATTTT
>TRBV30|TRBJ1-6|-|-
CAWSDLIRYSPFHF
TGTGCCTGGAGTGACCTGATCCGCTATTCACCCTTCCACTTT
>TRBV9|TRBJ1-2|TRBD1|-
CASSNRQGSYGYTF
TGTGCCAGCAGCAATCGACAGGGTAGCTATGGCTACACCTTC
>TRBV5-1|TRBJ2-2|TRBD2|-
CASSRTSGITGELFF
TGCGCCAGCAGCCGGACTAGCGGGATTACCGGGGAGCTGTTTTTT
>TRBV6-5|TRBJ1-1|-|-
CASSIGLWQGEAFF
TGTGCCAGCTCAATAGGGTTATGGCAGGGTGAAGCTTTCTTT
>TRBV9|TRBJ2-3|TRBD2|-
CASSVSGGVTDTQYF
TGTGCCAGCAGCGTTAGCGGGGGGGTCACAGATACGCAGTATTTT
>TRBV2|TRBJ2-4|TRBD1|-
CASRLGTGGGMGKNIQYF
TGTGCCAGCAGGTTGGGGACAGGGGGCGGTATGGGCAAAAACATTCAGTACTTC
>TRBV19|TRBJ1-5|-|-
CASTLKGGNQPQHF
TGTGCCAGTACCCTTAAAGGGGGAAATCAGCCCCAGCATTTT
>TRBV12-5|TRBJ2-1|TRBD2|-
CASGIGLAGDPGQFF
TGTGCTAGTGGTATAGGACTAGCGGGGGACCCCGGGCAGTTCTTC